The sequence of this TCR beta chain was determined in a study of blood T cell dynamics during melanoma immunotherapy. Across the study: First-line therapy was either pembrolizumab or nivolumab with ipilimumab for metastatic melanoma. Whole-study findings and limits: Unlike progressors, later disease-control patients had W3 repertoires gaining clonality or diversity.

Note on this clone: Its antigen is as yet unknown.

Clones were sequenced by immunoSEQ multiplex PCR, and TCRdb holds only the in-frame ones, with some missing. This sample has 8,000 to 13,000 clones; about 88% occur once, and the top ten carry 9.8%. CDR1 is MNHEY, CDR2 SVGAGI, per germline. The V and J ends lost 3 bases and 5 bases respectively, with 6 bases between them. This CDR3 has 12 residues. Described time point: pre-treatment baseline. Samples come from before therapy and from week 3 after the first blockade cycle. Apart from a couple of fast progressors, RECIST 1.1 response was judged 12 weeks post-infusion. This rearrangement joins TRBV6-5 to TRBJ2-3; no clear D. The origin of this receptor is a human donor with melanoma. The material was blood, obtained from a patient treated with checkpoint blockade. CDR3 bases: TGTGCCAGCAGTTATGCCGGAGATACGCAGTATTTT. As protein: CASSYAGDTQYF.